The rows below give T cell receptor beta chains drawn from one sample of a study of blood T cell repertoires in COVID-19. The protocol was immunoSEQ multiplex PCR, while the TCRdb copy is restricted to in-frame clones and leaves out a portion. The repertoire holds 150,000 or so clones, with roughly 85% as singletons. The sample comprised peripheral blood. The receptors originated from a human donor with acute or convalescent COVID-19. The donor label of this sample is uncertain. CDR3s include the opening cysteine and the closing phenylalanine or tryptophan. A D gene is named only where the DNA matches it firmly. Clone sizes are given selectively: once, few, many, or a class where the clone is expanded.

CDR3aa | v_gene | abundance | j_gene | d_gene
CASSRGQGRETEAFF | TRBV14 | . | TRBJ1-1 | TRBD1
CASTLDSSGRQPQHF | TRBV7-2 | . | TRBJ1-5 | .
CASSQPTGGSTNEKLFF | TRBV3-1/TRBV3-2 | . | TRBJ1-4 | .
CASGQNGNRGGNTIYF | TRBV19 | . | TRBJ1-3 | .
CASKQGAEEKLFF | TRBV2 | . | TRBJ1-4 | TRBD1
CASRQSGRRGGANEQFF | TRBV7-2 | once | TRBJ2-1 | TRBD2
CASSQIRTSGGYNEQFF | TRBV7-2 | . | TRBJ2-1 | TRBD2
CSASPLEDTYEQYF | TRBV20-1 | . | TRBJ2-7 | .
CASSKRRDGRYYGYTF | TRBV19 | . | TRBJ1-2 | .
CASSLGDRGGQETQYF | TRBV7-2 | . | TRBJ2-5 | TRBD1
CASSLVRTGSDGYTF | TRBV7-9 | . | TRBJ1-2 | TRBD1
CASQGGGITGELFF | TRBV19 | . | TRBJ2-2 | .
CASSPIGYGYTF | TRBV6-5 | few | TRBJ1-2 | .
CASSFPGGGVDTQYF | TRBV7-2 | . | TRBJ2-3 | TRBD2
CASSREAMGNEAFF | TRBV2 | . | TRBJ1-1 | .
CASSLTGALMNTGELFF | TRBV5-1 | . | TRBJ2-2 | TRBD1
CASSIWARANTEAFF | TRBV19 | . | TRBJ1-1 | .
CASSLTVSGQPQHF | TRBV7-2 | . | TRBJ1-5 | .
CASSLTGQNYGYTF | TRBV11-2 | . | TRBJ1-2 | .
CASSQYRDREYTIYF | TRBV3-1/TRBV3-2 | . | TRBJ1-3 | TRBD1
CASSLSGTHRDTQYF | TRBV5-4 | once | TRBJ2-3 | .
CASKGRQAGNTIYF | TRBV7-6 | . | TRBJ1-3 | .
CASSVEVGRGSDYGYTF | TRBV9 | few | TRBJ1-2 | .
CASSEQGSNEQYF | TRBV6-1 | . | TRBJ2-7 | .
CASREAGEWRSYNSPLHF | TRBV2 | . | TRBJ1-6 | .
CASSASGVSYNSPLHF | TRBV9 | . | TRBJ1-6 | .
CASSQATGNTEAFF | TRBV4-3 | . | TRBJ1-1 | .
CASSIGGLHTYEQYF | TRBV19 | . | TRBJ2-7 | .
CASSLAGGMGNQPQHF | TRBV7-2 | . | TRBJ1-5 | .
CATSDLWDKSSGNTIYF | TRBV24-1 | . | TRBJ1-3 | .
CASSALPRGGFRSPLHF | TRBV5-1 | . | TRBJ1-6 | .
CASSHLTEPNTEAFF | TRBV3-1/TRBV3-2 | . | TRBJ1-1 | .
CASSHGQGRYSNQPQHF | TRBV28 | . | TRBJ1-5 | TRBD1
CASSPSRRVNTEAFF | TRBV27 | . | TRBJ1-1 | .
CASSPHVTNEQFF | TRBV12-3/TRBV12-4 | . | TRBJ2-1 | .
CASSLQGPQHF | TRBV12-3/TRBV12-4 | . | TRBJ1-5 | .
CASSLSTYPSRQGSNGYTF | TRBV27 | . | TRBJ1-2 | TRBD1
CASSRDRGRGGNSPLHF | TRBV18 | . | TRBJ1-6 | TRBD1
CASSVESTYYGYTF | TRBV9 | few | TRBJ1-2 | .
CASSLEGRATNEKLFF | TRBV27 | . | TRBJ1-4 | .